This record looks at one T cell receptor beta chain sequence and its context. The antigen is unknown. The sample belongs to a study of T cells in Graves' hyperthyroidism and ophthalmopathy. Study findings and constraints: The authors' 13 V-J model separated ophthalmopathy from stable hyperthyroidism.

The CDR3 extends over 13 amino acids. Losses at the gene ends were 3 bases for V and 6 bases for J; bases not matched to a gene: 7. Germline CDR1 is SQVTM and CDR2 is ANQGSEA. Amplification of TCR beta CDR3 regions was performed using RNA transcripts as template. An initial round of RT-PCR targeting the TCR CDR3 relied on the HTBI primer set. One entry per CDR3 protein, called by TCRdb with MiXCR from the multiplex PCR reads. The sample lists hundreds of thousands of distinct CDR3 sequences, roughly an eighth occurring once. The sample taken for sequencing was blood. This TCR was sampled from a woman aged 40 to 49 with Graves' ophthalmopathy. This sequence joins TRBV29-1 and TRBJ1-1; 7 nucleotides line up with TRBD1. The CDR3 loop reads CSVDPGGSAEAFF. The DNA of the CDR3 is TGCAGCGTTGATCCAGGGGGGTCAGCTGAAGCTTTCTTT.